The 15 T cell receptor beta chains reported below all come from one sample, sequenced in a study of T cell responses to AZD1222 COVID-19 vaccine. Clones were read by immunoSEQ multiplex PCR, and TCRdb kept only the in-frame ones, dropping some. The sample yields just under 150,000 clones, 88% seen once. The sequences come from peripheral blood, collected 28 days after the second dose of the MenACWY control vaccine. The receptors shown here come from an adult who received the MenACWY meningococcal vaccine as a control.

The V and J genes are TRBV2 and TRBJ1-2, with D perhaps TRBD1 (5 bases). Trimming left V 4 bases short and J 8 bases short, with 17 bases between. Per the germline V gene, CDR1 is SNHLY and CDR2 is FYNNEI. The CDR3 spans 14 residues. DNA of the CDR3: TGTGCCAGCAGTGGGGACCTAAACAACCGGGGCTACACCTTC. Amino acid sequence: CASSGDLNNRGYTF.

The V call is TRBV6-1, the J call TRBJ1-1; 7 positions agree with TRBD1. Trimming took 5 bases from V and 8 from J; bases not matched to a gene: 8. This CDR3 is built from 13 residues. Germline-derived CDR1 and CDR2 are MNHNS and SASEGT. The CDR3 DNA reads TGTGCCAGCAGTCCAGGGGGTCCGATAGAAGCTTTCTTT. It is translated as CASSPGGPIEAFF.

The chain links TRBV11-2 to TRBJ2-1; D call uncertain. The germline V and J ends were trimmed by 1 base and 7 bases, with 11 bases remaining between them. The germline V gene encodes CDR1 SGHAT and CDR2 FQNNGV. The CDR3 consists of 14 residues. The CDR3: CASSLVRSPNEQFF. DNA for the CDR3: TGTGCCAGCAGCTTAGTGAGGAGCCCTAATGAGCAGTTCTTC.

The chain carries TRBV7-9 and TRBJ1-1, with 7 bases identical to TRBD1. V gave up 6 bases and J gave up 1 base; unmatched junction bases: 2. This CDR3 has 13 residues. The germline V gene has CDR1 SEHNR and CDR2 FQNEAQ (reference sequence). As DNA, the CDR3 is TGTGCCAGCAGGAGACAGGGGAACACTGAAGCTTTCTTT. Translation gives CASRRQGNTEAFF. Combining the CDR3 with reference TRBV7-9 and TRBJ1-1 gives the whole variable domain DTGVSQNPRHKITKRGQNVTFRCDPISEHNRLYWYRQTLGQGPEFLTYFQNEAQLEKSRLLSDRFSAERPKGSFSTLEIQRTEQGDSAMYLCASRRQGNTEAFFGQGTRLTVV.

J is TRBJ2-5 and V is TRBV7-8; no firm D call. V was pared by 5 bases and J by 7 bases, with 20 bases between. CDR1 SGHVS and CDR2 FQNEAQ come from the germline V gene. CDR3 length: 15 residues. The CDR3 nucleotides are TGTGCCAGCAGCCGTTCTACCCCAACGTCCGGGACCCAGTACTTC. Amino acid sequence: CASSRSTPTSGTQYF.

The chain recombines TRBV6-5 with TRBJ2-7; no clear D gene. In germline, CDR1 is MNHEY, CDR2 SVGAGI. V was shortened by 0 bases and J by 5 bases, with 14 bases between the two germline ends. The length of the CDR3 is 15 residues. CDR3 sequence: CASSYSTRPQHEQYF. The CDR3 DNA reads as TGTGCCAGCAGTTACTCGACCCGGCCTCAGCACGAGCAGTACTTC.

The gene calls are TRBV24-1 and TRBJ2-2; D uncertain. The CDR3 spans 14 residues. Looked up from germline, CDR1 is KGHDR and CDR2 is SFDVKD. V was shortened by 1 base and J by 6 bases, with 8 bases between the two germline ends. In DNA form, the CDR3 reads TGTGCCACCAGTGATTTAAATCTGTCCGGGGAGCTGTTTTTT. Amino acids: CATSDLNLSGELFF.

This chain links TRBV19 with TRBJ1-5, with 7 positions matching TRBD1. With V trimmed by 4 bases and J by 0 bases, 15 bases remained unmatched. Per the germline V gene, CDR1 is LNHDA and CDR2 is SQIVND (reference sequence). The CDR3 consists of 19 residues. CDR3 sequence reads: CASSRAIGEGAYSNQPQHF. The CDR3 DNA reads TGTGCCAGTAGTAGGGCAATCGGGGAGGGGGCTTATAGCAATCAGCCCCAGCATTTT.

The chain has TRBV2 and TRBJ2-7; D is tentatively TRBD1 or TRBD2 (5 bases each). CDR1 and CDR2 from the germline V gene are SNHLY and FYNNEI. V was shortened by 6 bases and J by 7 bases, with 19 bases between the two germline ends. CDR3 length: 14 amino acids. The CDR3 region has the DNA TGTGCCAGCAGGGGGGTCAGACCCGTGGGGGAGCAGTACTTC. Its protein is CASRGVRPVGEQYF.

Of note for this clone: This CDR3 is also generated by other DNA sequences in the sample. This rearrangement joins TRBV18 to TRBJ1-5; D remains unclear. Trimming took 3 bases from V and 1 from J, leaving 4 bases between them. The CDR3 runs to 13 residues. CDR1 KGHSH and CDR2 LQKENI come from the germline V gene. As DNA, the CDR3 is TGTGCCAGCTCACCGGACAGCAATCAGCCCCAGCATTTT. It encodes CASSPDSNQPQHF. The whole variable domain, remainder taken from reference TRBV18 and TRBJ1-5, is NAGVMQNPRHLVRRRGQEARLRCSPMKGHSHVYWYRQLPEEGLKFMVYLQKENIIDESGMPKERFSAEFPKEGPSILRIQQVVRGDSAAYFCASSPDSNQPQHFGDGTRLSIL.

CDR3 region: CASSRLTSGGDANTGELFF. As DNA, the CDR3 is TGTGCCAGCAGCCGCCTGACTAGCGGGGGCGATGCGAACACCGGGGAGCTGTTTTTT. The chain is built from TRBV3-1 (or the pseudogene TRBV3-2) and TRBJ2-2; 12 positions agree with TRBD2. With V trimmed by 4 bases and J by 0 bases, 9 bases remained unmatched. Germline loops: CDR1 LGHDT, CDR2 YNNKEL (reference sequence). There are 19 residues in the CDR3.

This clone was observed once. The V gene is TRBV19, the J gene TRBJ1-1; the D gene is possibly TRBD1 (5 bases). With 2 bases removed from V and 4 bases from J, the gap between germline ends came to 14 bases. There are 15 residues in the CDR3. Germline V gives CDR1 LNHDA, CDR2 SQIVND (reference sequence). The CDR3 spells CASSIREGMGTEAFF. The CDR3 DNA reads TGTGCCAGTAGTATACGGGAGGGGATGGGCACTGAAGCTTTCTTT.

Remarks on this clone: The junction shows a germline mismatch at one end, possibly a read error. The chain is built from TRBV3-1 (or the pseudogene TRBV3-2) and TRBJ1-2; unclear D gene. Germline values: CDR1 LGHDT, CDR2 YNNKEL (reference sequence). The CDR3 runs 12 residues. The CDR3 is CASSQDIRDRAF. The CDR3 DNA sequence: TGTGCCAGCAGCCAAGATATTCGGGATCGCGCCTTC.

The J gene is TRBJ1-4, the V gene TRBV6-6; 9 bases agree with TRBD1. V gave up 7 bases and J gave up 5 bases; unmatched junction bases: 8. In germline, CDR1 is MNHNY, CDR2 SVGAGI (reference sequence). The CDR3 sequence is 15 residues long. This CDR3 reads CASIPGTGRNEKLFF. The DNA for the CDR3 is TGTGCCAGCATCCCAGGGACAGGGCGGAATGAAAAACTGTTTTTT.

The CDR3, as DNA: TGTGCCTGGAGCCTAACACAGGGCCGGGCTTTCTTT. Translated, it gives CAWSLTQGRAFF. The chain couples TRBV30 to TRBJ1-1; D is perhaps TRBD1 (6 bases). Germline V gene sequence: CDR1 GTSNPN, CDR2 SVGIG (reference sequence). The V end was cut by 3 bases, the J end by 11 bases, with 16 bases between. The length of the CDR3 is 12 residues.